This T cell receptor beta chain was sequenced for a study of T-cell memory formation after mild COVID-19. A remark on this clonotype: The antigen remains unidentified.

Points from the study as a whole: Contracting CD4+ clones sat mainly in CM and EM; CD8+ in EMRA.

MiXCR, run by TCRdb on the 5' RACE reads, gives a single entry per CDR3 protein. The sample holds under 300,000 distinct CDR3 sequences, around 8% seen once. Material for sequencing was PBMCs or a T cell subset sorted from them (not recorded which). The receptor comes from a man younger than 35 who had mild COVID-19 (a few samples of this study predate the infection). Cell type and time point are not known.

For the CDR3, the DNA is TGTGCCAGCAGGGTGGGGGACAGGTCCTACGAGCAGTACTTC. It yields the protein CASRVGDRSYEQYF. The J gene is TRBJ2-7, the V gene TRBV9; 8 positions agree with TRBD1. CDR3 length equals 14 residues. V lost 5 bases to trimming and J lost 1 base; unmatched junction nucleotides: 5. Per germline, CDR1 SGDLS and CDR2 YYNGEE.